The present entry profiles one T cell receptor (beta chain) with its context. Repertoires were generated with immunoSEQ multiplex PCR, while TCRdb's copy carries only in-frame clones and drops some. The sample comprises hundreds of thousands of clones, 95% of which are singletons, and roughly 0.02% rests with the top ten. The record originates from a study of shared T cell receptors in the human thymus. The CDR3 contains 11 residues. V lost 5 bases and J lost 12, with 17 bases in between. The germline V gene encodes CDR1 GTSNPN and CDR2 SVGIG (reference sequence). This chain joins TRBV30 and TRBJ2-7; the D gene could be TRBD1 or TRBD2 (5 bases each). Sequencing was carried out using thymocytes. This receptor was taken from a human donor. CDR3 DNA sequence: TGTGCCTGGTCTCCGGGGCAGGCATGGTACTTC. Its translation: CAWSPGQAWYF.